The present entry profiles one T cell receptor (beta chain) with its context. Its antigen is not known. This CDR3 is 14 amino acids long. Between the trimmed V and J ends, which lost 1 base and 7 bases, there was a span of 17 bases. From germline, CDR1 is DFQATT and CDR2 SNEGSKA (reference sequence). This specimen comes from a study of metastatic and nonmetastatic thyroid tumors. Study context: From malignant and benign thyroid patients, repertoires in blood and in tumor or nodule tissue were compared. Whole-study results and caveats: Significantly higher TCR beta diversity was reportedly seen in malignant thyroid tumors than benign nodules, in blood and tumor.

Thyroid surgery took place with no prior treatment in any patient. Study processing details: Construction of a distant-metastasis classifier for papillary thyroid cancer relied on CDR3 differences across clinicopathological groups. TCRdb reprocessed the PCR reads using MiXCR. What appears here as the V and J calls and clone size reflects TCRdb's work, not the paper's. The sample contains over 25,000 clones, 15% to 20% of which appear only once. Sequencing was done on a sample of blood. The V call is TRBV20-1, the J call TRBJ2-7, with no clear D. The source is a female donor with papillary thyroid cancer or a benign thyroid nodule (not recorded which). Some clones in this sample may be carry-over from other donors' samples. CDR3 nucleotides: TGCAGTGCTAGAGGGGTAGGATCCGGTGTGGAGCAGTACTTC. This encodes CSARGVGSGVEQYF.